The 9 T cell receptor beta chains reported below all come from one sample, sequenced in a study of CD8 T cells in ankylosing spondylitis. Using its own MiXCR run on the 5' RACE reads, TCRdb lists one record per CDR3 protein. This sample has a few hundred thousand distinct CDR3 sequences, with 15% to 20% found just once. The sequenced material came from blood, either unsorted or a sorted T cell fraction (not recorded which). The receptors stem from a male donor with ankylosing spondylitis or in good health (not recorded which).

This clonotype appeared a few times. V gene TRBV5-5 combines with J gene TRBJ1-6; 7 bases match TRBD1. Germline values: CDR1 SGHKS, CDR2 YYEKEE (reference sequence). CDR3 length: 16 amino acids. The trim removed 3 bases at V and 8 bases at J, leaving 11 bases unmatched. Written as DNA, the CDR3 is TGTGCCAGCAGCTCGACAGGGCCGAATACCGATTCACCCCTCCACTTT. Residues: CASSSTGPNTDSPLHF.

V usage is TRBV6-1 and J usage is TRBJ2-1; the match to TRBD1 covers 7 bases. Germline CDR1 and CDR2: MNHNS and SASEGT. With 4 bases clipped from V and 7 bases from J, the junction kept 4 bases outside the gene matches. The CDR3 is made up of 13 amino acids. The CDR3 loop is CASSGQGSNEQFF. The CDR3 region has the DNA TGTGCCAGCAGTGGACAGGGTTCAAATGAGCAGTTCTTC.

V usage is TRBV7-9 and J usage is TRBJ2-7; 9 nucleotides match TRBD1. The CDR3 is made up of 14 amino acids. Germline V lookup: CDR1 SEHNR, CDR2 FQNEAQ (reference sequence). V lost 3 bases to trimming and J lost 5 bases; unmatched junction nucleotides: 5. The chain's CDR3 is CASSFRDRGNEQYF. For the CDR3, the DNA is TGTGCCAGCAGCTTCAGAGACAGGGGGAACGAGCAGTACTTC. Drawing the rest from reference TRBV7-9 and TRBJ2-7, the complete variable domain is DTGVSQNPRHKITKRGQNVTFRCDPISEHNRLYWYRQTLGQGPEFLTYFQNEAQLEKSRLLSDRFSAERPKGSFSTLEIQRTEQGDSAMYLCASSFRDRGNEQYFGPGTRLTVT.

The V gene is TRBV12-3 or TRBV12-4, the J gene TRBJ2-1; D is undetermined. The CDR3 loop spans 12 amino acids. V lost 2 bases to trimming and J lost 8 bases, with 7 bases between them. The DNA of the CDR3 is TGTGCCAGCAGTTTAACGGTAGATGAGCAGTTCTTC. Protein sequence: CASSLTVDEQFF.

This clonotype came up a few times. This chain connects TRBV29-1 to TRBJ2-3, with TRBD1 matching over 10 bases. The germline gives CDR1 SQVTM, CDR2 ANQGSEA. CDR3 size: 15 residues. Germline trimming cut 7 bases from V and 2 bases from J; bases unmatched to any gene: 9. Here the CDR3 reads CSARGQGPPTDTQYF. The DNA for the CDR3 is TGCAGCGCGCGGGGACAGGGGCCACCCACAGATACGCAGTATTTT.

For this clonotype: A junction boundary mismatches the germline segment, possibly from a read error. CDR3 in amino acids: CASSLAGGPLDTQYF. The CDR3 DNA reads TGTGCCAGCAGTCTAGCGGGAGGGCCTTTAGATACGCAGTATTTT. This chain joins TRBV12-3 or TRBV12-4 and TRBJ2-3; 12 positions match TRBD2. The CDR3 length is 15 residues.

This chain joins TRBV6-5 and TRBJ1-2; the match to TRBD1 covers 8 bases. The trim removed 2 bases at V and 2 bases at J, leaving 7 bases unmatched. Germline-derived CDR1 and CDR2 are MNHEY and SVGAGI. This CDR3 region has 16 residues. CDR3 coding DNA: TGTGCCAGCAGTTACGTTCACAGGGGGGCGAACTATGGCTACACCTTC. It specifies CASSYVHRGANYGYTF.

In its sample, this clonotype was seen many times. The J gene is TRBJ2-1, the V gene TRBV12-3 or TRBV12-4, with D perhaps given as TRBD1 or TRBD2 (5 bases each). V was clipped by 4 bases and J by 0 bases, with 10 bases between them. The CDR3 has 15 amino acids. Here the CDR3 reads CASSYEGSSYNEQFF. DNA for the CDR3: TGTGCCAGCAGTTATGAGGGGAGCTCCTACAATGAGCAGTTCTTC.

This clonotype was detected only a few times. This chain connects TRBV11-2 to TRBJ2-2, with a possible D match to TRBD1 (6 bases). Trimming left V 8 bases short and J 4 bases short, with 17 bases between. CDR1 SGHAT and CDR2 FQNNGV come from the germline V gene. The CDR3 runs 15 residues. CDR3 sequence reads: CASSLGGPVTGELFF. Written as DNA, the CDR3 is TGTGCCAGCTCATTAGGGGGTCCGGTCACCGGGGAGCTGTTTTTT.